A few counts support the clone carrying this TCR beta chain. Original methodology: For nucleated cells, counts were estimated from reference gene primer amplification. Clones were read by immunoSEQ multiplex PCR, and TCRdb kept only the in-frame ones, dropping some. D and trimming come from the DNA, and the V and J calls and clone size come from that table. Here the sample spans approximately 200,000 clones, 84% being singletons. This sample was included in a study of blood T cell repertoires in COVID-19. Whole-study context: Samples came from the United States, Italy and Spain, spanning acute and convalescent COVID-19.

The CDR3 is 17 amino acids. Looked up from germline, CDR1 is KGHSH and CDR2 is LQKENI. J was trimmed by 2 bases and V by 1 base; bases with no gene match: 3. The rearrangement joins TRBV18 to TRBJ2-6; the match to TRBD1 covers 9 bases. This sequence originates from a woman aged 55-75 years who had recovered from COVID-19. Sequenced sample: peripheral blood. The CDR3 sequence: CASSPRGTGTGANVLTF. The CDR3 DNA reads TGTGCCAGCTCACCACGGGGGACAGGGACTGGGGCCAACGTCCTGACTTTC.